The 17 T cell receptor beta chains listed next were all sequenced from one sample in a study of blood T cell repertoires in COVID-19. This table comes from immunoSEQ multiplex PCR, and its TCRdb copy is limited to in-frame clones, with some not included. This table holds more than 150,000 clones, around 85% found once. Sequencing was done on a sample of peripheral blood. The receptors come from a man between 70 and 80 years old with active or convalescent COVID-19.

The gene calls are TRBV9 and TRBJ2-2; 8 nucleotides align to TRBD2. Per germline, CDR1 SGDLS and CDR2 YYNGEE. The CDR3 contains 22 residues. V shed 2 bases, J shed 2 bases, and the junction held 23 bases outside the gene matches. The CDR3 nucleotides are TGTGCCAGCAGCGTGAGACCGGGGGATAGCGGGACCATCCGCCCTAACACCGGGGAGCTGTTTTTT. Translating it yields CASSVRPGDSGTIRPNTGELFF.

The chain employs TRBV28 and TRBJ2-3; the match to TRBD1 covers 12 bases. With 5 bases clipped from V and 6 bases from J, the junction kept 9 bases outside the gene matches. This CDR3 contains 16 residues. Germline V lookup: CDR1 MDHEN, CDR2 SYDVKM. The CDR3 region is CASSLTGTGGSDTQYF. DNA of the CDR3: TGTGCCAGCAGTCTAACCGGGACAGGGGGCTCTGATACGCAGTATTTT.

The J gene is TRBJ2-3, the V gene TRBV2; D is perhaps TRBD2 (6 bases). Trimming left V 4 bases short and J 3 bases short, with 17 bases between. This CDR3 is 16 amino acids long. Germline values: CDR1 SNHLY, CDR2 FYNNEI. The CDR3 DNA sequence: TGTGCCAGCAGTGTCAGGAGGGCGCGAGGGACAGATACGCAGTATTTT. Translating it yields CASSVRRARGTDTQYF.

This chain joins TRBV7-6 and TRBJ2-3, with a possible D match to TRBD1 (5 bases). V lost 5 bases and J lost 8, with 23 bases in between. Germline assignment: CDR1 SGHVS and CDR2 FNYEAQ. This CDR3 has 16 amino acids. Written as DNA, the CDR3 is TGTGCCAGCAGCCAAACTACAGGAACACTTTTTGGTACGCAGTATTTT. Its translation: CASSQTTGTLFGTQYF.

This chain links TRBV2 with TRBJ2-3; 9 nucleotides line up with TRBD2. V gave up 4 bases and J gave up 1 base; unmatched junction bases: 3. The CDR3 length is 15 residues. CDR1 and CDR2 (germline): SNHLY, FYNNEI. CDR3 in DNA: TGTGCCAGCAGTGCGAGGACTAGCGGCACAGATACGCAGTATTTT. Its protein product is CASSARTSGTDTQYF.

CDR3 in amino acids: CASSQDRLAGVPYYEQYF. The DNA for the CDR3 is TGCGCCAGCAGCCAAGACCGACTAGCGGGAGTACCTTACTACGAGCAGTACTTC. The chain carries TRBV4-3 and TRBJ2-7, with 12 bases lining up with TRBD2. V shed 0 bases and J 3 bases; nucleotides not matched to a gene: 9. CDR1 LGHNA and CDR2 YSLEER come from the germline V gene. CDR3 length: 18 residues.

The rearrangement joins TRBV27 to TRBJ2-2; a weak D match, TRBD1 (6 bases). CDR3 length: 14 residues. The V and J ends lost 6 bases and 1 base respectively, with 9 bases between them. In germline, CDR1 is MNHEY, CDR2 SMNVEV (reference sequence). This chain's CDR3 is CASSLQGNTGELFF. The DNA of the CDR3 is TGTGCCAGCAGCCTACAGGGGAACACCGGGGAGCTGTTTTTT.

The rearrangement links TRBV5-4 to TRBJ2-2; TRBD2 matches 14 bases. The CDR3 has 18 amino acids. The ends lost 4 bases at V and 7 bases at J; junction bases unmatched: 12. From germline, CDR1 is SGHNT and CDR2 YYREEE (reference sequence). The CDR3 DNA reads as TGTGCCAGCAGCGAACAAGGACTAGCGGGAGGCCGGCACGGGGAGCTGTTTTTT. It codes for CASSEQGLAGGRHGELFF.

The chain joins TRBV11-2 to TRBJ2-1; 7 nucleotides agree with TRBD2. The CDR3 length is 15 residues. V lost 1 base, J lost 7 bases, and 7 bases stayed unmatched. CDR1 and CDR2 (germline): SGHAT, FQNNGV. CDR3 in DNA: TGTGCCAGCAGCTTAGTTGGCGGGGGTGGTAATGAGCAGTTCTTC. Its translation is CASSLVGGGGNEQFF.

In its sample, this clone was seen once. CDR3 residues: CAWNRDRSQETQYF. The CDR3 DNA reads as TGTGCCTGGAACCGGGACAGGTCTCAAGAGACCCAGTACTTC. The genes are TRBV30 and TRBJ2-5, with TRBD1 identical over 8 bases. Trimming at V came to 4 bases and at J to 2 bases, leaving 6 bases not matched to a gene. CDR1 is GTSNPN and CDR2 is SVGIG in the germline V gene (reference sequence). The CDR3 runs to 14 residues.

The chain uses TRBV28 and TRBJ1-4, with a weak D call TRBD1 (6 bases). V lost 3 bases and J lost 8, with 25 bases in between. Germline-derived CDR1 and CDR2 are MDHEN and SYDVKM. The length of the CDR3 is 18 residues. The CDR3 reads CASSFSLGAAVEFEKLFF. The CDR3 DNA reads TGTGCCAGCAGTTTTAGTTTGGGGGCCGCAGTGGAGTTCGAAAAACTGTTTTTT. Looking up the rest from reference TRBV28 and TRBJ1-4 gives the full variable domain: DVKVTQSSRYLVKRTGEKVFLECVQDMDHENMFWYRQDPGLGLRLIYFSYDVKMKEKGDIPEGYSVSREKKERFSLILESASTNQTSMYLCASSFSLGAAVEFEKLFFGSGTQLSVL.

The chain has TRBV6-1 and TRBJ2-3; D remains unclear. The V gene lost 2 bases and the J gene lost 6 bases, with 3 bases spanning the gap. The CDR3 length is 11 residues. Germline V gene sequence: CDR1 MNHNS, CDR2 SASEGT. The CDR3 sequence: CASSEPDTQYF. The CDR3 DNA reads as TGTGCCAGCAGTGAACCGGATACGCAGTATTTT.

The chain combines TRBV11-2 with TRBJ2-1, with TRBD2 matching over 9 bases. The CDR3 length is 16 residues. With V trimmed by 1 base and J by 7 bases, 8 bases remained unmatched. From germline, CDR1 is SGHAT and CDR2 FQNNGV. CDR3: CASSLGTGTSPNEQFF. CDR3 nucleotide sequence: TGTGCCAGCAGCTTAGGAACCGGGACTAGCCCAAATGAGCAGTTCTTC.

The chain links TRBV2 to TRBJ2-5; TRBD1 might be the D (5 bases). CDR1 SNHLY and CDR2 FYNNEI come from the germline V gene. The CDR3 length is 13 residues. V was trimmed by 6 bases and J by 5 bases, leaving 13 bases between them. CDR3 sequence: CASSEQVVETQYF. The CDR3 DNA is TGTGCCAGCAGCGAACAGGTGGTGGAGACCCAGTACTTC.

This rearrangement joins TRBV24-1 to TRBJ1-2; tentative D call: TRBD1 (5 bases). This CDR3 spans 16 amino acids. V lost 1 base and J 4 bases, leaving 15 bases between the germline ends. Germline V lookup: CDR1 KGHDR, CDR2 SFDVKD. The CDR3 sequence is CATSDFSGRASYGYTF. Here the CDR3 DNA reads TGTGCCACCAGTGATTTTTCAGGGAGGGCGTCCTATGGCTACACCTTC.

V is TRBV30 and J is TRBJ1-5; maybe TRBD1 (5 bases). V gave up 3 bases and J gave up 7 bases, with 13 bases separating them. The CDR3 contains 13 residues. Germline CDR1 reads GTSNPN; CDR2 reads SVGIG (reference sequence). The CDR3 DNA reads TGTGCCTGGAGCCCAGGGTTTTGGCAGCCCCAGCATTTT. It specifies CAWSPGFWQPQHF.

This chain connects TRBV6-6 to TRBJ2-2; 7 bases fit TRBD1. With V trimmed by 6 bases and J by 1 base, 8 bases remained unmatched. CDR3 length: 16 amino acids. Germline CDR1 reads MNHNY; CDR2 reads SVGAGI (reference sequence). The CDR3 DNA follows: TGTGCCAGCAGCTTAGAGAGGACAGGGAACACCGGGGAGCTGTTTTTT. It specifies CASSLERTGNTGELFF.